Here is one TCR beta chain with its context. This sample was included in a study of blood T cell repertoires in COVID-19. Study summary: Collection of acute and convalescent COVID-19 samples took place in the United States, Italy and Spain. T cells, B-cell-depleted T cells, or PBMCs provided the cDNA or gDNA that served as material.

Under the authors' procedure: Estimation of nucleated cell counts relied on the amplification of reference gene primers. Data came from immunoSEQ multiplex PCR; TCRdb stores just in-frame clones and leaves some out. V, J and clone size derive from that table, while D and trimming were established from the DNA sequence. This table has approximately 300,000 clones, just under 90% appearing once. The clonotype comes from a woman aged 25 to 45 who had recovered from COVID-19. The specimen was PBMCs or T cells enriched from blood (not recorded which).

Here the CDR3 DNA reads TGTGCCAGCAGCTTAGGACTAGCGGGAGGGCATGATACGCAGTATTTT. This codes for CASSLGLAGGHDTQYF. The rearrangement joins TRBV11-2 to TRBJ2-3; 14 nucleotides agree with TRBD2. Germline-derived CDR1 and CDR2 are SGHAT and FQNNGV. CDR3 length: 16 residues. Unmatched junction bases numbered 3, after V lost 1 base and J lost 6 bases.